This T cell receptor beta chain was captured in a study of Graves' ophthalmopathy and Graves' hyperthyroidism. General study findings and limits: Ophthalmopathy progression predictions by the model showed roughly 75% specificity and over 60% sensitivity.

CDR3 length: 15 amino acids. J lost 5 bases, V lost 1 base, and 5 bases had no gene match. The table lists this clonotype with a few counts. Its antigen remains unknown. For repertoire sequencing, the TCR beta CDR3 regions were amplified from RNA transcripts. First-round RT-PCR employed HTBI primers, with a second-round multiplex PCR after it. TCRdb re-called the multiplex PCR reads with MiXCR, one entry per CDR3 protein. The sample holds 650,000 to 800,000 distinct CDR3 sequences, roughly 41% seen once. The sequenced material came from peripheral blood. This receptor was taken from an adult man with Graves' ophthalmopathy. V usage is TRBV12-3 or TRBV12-4 and J usage is TRBJ1-1; TRBD1 matches 9 bases. The CDR3 coding sequence is TGTGCCAGCAGTTTAGAATACAGGGGGCGAACTGAAGCTTTCTTT. Its translation: CASSLEYRGRTEAFF.